This T cell receptor beta chain was sequenced for a study of T cell repertoires in cytomegalovirus infection. Looking at the study overall: Newly reported HLA-C-restricted and thoroughly characterized HLA-B-restricted CMV epitopes were employed. Overall study results and limits: Clonotype analysis showed dominance of the ex vivo response by HLA-C-restricted CMV-specific TCR beta clonotypes.

From the reads, TCRdb called clonotypes with MiXCR, one entry per CDR3 protein. The sample includes about 890,000 distinct CDR3 sequences, around 31% of them seen just once. Turning to this clonotype: The antigen is unknown.

Germline CDR1 LGHDT, CDR2 YNNKEL (reference sequence). This CDR3 is 16 amino acids long. With 3 bases removed from V and 4 bases from J, the gap between germline ends came to 16 bases. Material: cultured CD8+ T cells from PBMCs, obtained from culture after CMV antigen stimulation. The clonotype originates from a human donor in good health (CMV status not recorded). Some clones in this sample may be carry-over from other donors' samples. V gene TRBV3-1 combines with J gene TRBJ2-1; D gene unclear. The CDR3 region has the DNA TGTGCCAGCAGCCACGCCACGGGTAGGATTTACAATGAGCAGTTCTTC. It is translated as CASSHATGRIYNEQFF.